This T cell receptor (beta chain) was captured in a study of blood T cell repertoires in COVID-19. Across the study: COVID-19 samples, acute and convalescent, were from the United States, Italy and Spain. From T cells, B-cell-depleted T cells, or PBMCs came the material, which was cDNA or gDNA.

With 2 bases removed from V and 0 bases from J, the gap between germline ends came to 8 bases. This CDR3 contains 15 residues. CDR1 and CDR2 from the germline V gene are MNHEY and SMNVEV (reference sequence). Per the original methods: From reference gene primer amplification, estimates of nucleated cell counts were derived. Libraries were prepared by immunoSEQ multiplex PCR; TCRdb keeps only in-frame clonotypes and omits some of them. V and J calls and clone size are as listed in that table; D and trimming were resolved from the DNA. The table records about 260,000 clones, over 75% of them present only once.

The V call is TRBV27, the J call TRBJ2-1; perhaps TRBD2 as D (6 bases). This sequence was found in a woman between 50 and 59 years old with acute or convalescent COVID-19. Sequenced material: peripheral blood. The CDR3 here is CASSLLANSYNEQFF. CDR3 coding DNA: TGTGCCAGCAGTTTACTAGCGAACTCCTACAATGAGCAGTTCTTC.